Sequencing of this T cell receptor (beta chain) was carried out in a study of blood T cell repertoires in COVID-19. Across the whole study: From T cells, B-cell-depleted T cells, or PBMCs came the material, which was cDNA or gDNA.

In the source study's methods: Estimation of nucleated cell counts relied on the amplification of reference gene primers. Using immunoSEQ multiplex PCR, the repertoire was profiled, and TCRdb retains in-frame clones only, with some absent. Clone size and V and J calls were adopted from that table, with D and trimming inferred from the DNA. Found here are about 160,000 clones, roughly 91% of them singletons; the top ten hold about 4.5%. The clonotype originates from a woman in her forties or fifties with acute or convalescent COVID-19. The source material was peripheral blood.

As DNA, the CDR3 is TGTGCCAGTAGTTTCGGTGGAGGGTACGAGCAGTACTTC. Its translation: CASSFGGGYEQYF. The V gene is TRBV19, the J gene TRBJ2-7; perhaps TRBD2 as D (6 bases). The V end lost 5 bases, the J end lost 4 bases, and 12 bases lay between the germline ends. Germline V gene lookup returns CDR1 LNHDA and CDR2 SQIVND (reference sequence). This CDR3 has 13 residues.